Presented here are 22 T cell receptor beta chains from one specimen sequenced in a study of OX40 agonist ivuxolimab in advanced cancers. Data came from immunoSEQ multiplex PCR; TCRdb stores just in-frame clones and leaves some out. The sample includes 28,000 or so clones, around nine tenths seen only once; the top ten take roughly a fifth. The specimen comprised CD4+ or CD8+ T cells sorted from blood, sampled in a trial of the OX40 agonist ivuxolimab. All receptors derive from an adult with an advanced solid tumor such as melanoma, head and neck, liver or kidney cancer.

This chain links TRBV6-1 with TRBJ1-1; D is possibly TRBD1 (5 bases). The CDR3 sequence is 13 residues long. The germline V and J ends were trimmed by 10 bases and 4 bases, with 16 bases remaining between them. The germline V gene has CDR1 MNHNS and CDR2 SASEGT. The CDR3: CATPWGSGTEAFF. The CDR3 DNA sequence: TGTGCCACCCCGTGGGGGTCCGGCACTGAAGCTTTCTTT.

The DNA of the CDR3 is TGTGCCAGCAGTTACTCACGAACTTCCTACAATGAGCAGTTCTTC. It specifies CASSYSRTSYNEQFF. This chain connects TRBV6-5 to TRBJ2-1; D remains ambiguous. CDR1 is MNHEY and CDR2 is SVGAGI in the germline V gene. Deletions cut 0 bases from V and 1 base from J, with 7 bases between. The CDR3 extends over 15 amino acids.

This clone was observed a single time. This CDR3 reads CASSLWTGYSTDTQYF. The CDR3 nucleotides are TGTGCCAGCAGTTTATGGACAGGGTATTCCACAGATACGCAGTATTTT. The V and J genes are TRBV27 and TRBJ2-3; TRBD1 matches 8 bases. Trimming removed 1 base from V and 2 bases from J; junction bases left unmatched: 5. The germline CDR1 and CDR2 sequences are MNHEY and SMNVEV (reference sequence). The CDR3 is made up of 16 amino acids.

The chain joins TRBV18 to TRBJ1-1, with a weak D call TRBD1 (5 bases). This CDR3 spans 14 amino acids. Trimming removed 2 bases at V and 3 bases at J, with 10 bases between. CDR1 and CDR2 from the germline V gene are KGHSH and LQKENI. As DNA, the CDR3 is TGTGCCAGCTCACCAGGGGGGAGGGACACTGAAGCTTTCTTT. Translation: CASSPGGRDTEAFF.

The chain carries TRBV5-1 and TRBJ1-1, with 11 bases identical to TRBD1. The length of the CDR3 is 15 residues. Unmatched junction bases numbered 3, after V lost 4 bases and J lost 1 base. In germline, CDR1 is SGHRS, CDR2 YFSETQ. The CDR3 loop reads CASSPGQGANTEAFF. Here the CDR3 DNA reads TGCGCCAGCAGCCCCGGACAGGGGGCGAACACTGAAGCTTTCTTT.

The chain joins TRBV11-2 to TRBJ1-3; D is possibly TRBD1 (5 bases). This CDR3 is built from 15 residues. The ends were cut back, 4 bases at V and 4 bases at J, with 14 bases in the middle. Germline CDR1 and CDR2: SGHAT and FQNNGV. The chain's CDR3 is CASSSDILWGNTIYF. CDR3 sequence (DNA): TGTGCCAGCAGCTCGGACATCCTGTGGGGAAACACCATATATTTT.

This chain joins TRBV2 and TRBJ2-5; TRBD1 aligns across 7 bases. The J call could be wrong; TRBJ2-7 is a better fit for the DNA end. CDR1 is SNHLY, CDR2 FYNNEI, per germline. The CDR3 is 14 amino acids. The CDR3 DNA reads TGTGCCAGCAGTGAAGAGGCAGGGGGATACGAGCAGTACTTC. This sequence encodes CASSEEAGGYEQYF.

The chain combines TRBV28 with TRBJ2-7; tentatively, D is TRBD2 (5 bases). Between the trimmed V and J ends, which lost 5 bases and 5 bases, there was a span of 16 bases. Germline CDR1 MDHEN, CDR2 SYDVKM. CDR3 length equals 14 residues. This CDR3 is CASSPSGELNEQYF. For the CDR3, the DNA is TGTGCCAGCAGTCCCTCCGGGGAGCTGAACGAGCAGTACTTC.

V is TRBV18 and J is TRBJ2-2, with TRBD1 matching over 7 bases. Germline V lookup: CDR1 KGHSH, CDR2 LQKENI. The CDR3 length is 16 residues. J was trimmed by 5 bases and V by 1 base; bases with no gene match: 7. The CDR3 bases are TGTGCCAGCTCACCACGAGACAGGGCTAGGACCGGGGAGCTGTTTTTT. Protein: CASSPRDRARTGELFF. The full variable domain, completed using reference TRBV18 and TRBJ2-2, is NAGVMQNPRHLVRRRGQEARLRCSPMKGHSHVYWYRQLPEEGLKFMVYLQKENIIDESGMPKERFSAEFPKEGPSILRIQQVVRGDSAAYFCASSPRDRARTGELFFGEGSRLTVL.

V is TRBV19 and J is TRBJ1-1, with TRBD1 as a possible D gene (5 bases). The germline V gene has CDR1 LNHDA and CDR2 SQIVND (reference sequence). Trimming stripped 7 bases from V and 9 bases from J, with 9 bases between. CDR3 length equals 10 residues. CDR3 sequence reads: CASIEGKAFF. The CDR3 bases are TGTGCCAGTATAGAGGGGAAAGCTTTCTTT.

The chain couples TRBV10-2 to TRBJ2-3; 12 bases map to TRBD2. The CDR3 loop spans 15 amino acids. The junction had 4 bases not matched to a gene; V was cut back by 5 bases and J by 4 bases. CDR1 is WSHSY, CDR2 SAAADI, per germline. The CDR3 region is CASSLTSGSSDTQYF. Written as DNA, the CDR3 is TGCGCCAGCAGTCTGACTAGCGGGAGTTCAGATACGCAGTATTTT.

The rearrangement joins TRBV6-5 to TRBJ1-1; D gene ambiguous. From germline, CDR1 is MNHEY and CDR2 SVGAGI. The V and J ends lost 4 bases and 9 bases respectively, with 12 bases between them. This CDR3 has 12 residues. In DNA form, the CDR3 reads TGTGCCAGCAGTTCGCCAACTAGCCAAGCTTTCTTT. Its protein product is CASSSPTSQAFF.

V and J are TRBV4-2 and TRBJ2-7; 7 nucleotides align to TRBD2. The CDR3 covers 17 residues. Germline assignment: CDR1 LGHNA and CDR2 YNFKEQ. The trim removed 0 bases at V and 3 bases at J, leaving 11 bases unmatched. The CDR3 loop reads CASSQDPLAALLYEQYF. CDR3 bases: TGTGCCAGCAGCCAAGATCCCCTAGCGGCCCTTCTCTACGAGCAGTACTTC.

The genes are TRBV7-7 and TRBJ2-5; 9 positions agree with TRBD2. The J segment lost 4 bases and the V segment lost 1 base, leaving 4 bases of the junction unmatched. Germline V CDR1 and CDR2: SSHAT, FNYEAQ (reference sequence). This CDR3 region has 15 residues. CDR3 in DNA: TGTGCCAGCAGCTTAGTTCTAGCGGGAACAGAGACCCAGTACTTC. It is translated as CASSLVLAGTETQYF. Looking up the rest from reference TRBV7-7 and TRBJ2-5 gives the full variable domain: GAGVSQSPRYKVTKRGQDVTLRCDPISSHATLYWYQQALGQGPEFLTYFNYEAQPDKSGLPSDRFSAERPEGSISTLTIQRTEQRDSAMYRCASSLVLAGTETQYFGPGTRLLVL.

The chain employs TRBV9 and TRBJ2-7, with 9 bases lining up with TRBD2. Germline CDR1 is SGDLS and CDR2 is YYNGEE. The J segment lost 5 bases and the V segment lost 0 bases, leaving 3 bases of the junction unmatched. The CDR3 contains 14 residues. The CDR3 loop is CASSVGVAGDEQYF. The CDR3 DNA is TGTGCCAGCAGCGTAGGGGTAGCGGGGGACGAGCAGTACTTC.

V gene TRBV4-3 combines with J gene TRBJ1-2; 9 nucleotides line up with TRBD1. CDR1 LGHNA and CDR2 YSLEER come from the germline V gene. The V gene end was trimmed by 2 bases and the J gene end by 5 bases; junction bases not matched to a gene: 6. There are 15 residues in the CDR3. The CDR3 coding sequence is TGCGCCAGCAGCCAATGGCGGACAGGGGATTATGGCTACACCTTC. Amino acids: CASSQWRTGDYGYTF.

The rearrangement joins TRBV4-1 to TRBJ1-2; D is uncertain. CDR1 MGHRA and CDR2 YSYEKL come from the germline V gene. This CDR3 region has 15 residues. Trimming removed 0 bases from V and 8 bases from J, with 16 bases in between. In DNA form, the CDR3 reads TGCGCCAGCAGCCAAGAAGAACAGCGCGGTCGAGGCTACACCTTC. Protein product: CASSQEEQRGRGYTF.

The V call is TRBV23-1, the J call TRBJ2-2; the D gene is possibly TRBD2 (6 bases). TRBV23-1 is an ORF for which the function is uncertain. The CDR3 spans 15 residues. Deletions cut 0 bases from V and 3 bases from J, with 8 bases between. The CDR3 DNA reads TGCGCCAGCAGTCAATCTAGCGGATACACCGGGGAGCTGTTTTTT. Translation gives CASSQSSGYTGELFF.

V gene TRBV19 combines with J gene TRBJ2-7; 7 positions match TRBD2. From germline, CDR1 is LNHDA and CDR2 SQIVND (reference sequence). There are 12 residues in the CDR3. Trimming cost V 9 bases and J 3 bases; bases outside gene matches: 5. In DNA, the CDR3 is TGTGCCAGCGGTTCTAGCGGCTACGAGCAGTACTTC. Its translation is CASGSSGYEQYF. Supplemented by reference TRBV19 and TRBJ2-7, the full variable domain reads DGGITQSPKYLFRKEGQNVTLSCEQNLNHDAMYWYRQDPGQGLRLIYYSQIVNDFQKGDIAEGYSVSREKKESFPLTVTSAQKNPTAFYLCASGSSGYEQYFGPGTRLTVT.

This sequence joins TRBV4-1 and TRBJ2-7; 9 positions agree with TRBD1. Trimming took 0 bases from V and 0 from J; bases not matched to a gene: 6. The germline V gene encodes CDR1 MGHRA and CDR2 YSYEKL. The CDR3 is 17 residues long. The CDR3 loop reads CASSQETGGTPSYEQYF. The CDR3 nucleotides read TGCGCCAGCAGCCAAGAGACAGGGGGAACCCCCTCCTACGAGCAGTACTTC.

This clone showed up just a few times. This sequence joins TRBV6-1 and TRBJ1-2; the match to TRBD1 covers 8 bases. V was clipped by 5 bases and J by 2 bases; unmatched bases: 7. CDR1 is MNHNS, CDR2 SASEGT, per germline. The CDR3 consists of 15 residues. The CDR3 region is CASSSGTGINYGYTF. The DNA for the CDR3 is TGTGCCAGCAGTTCCGGGACAGGAATCAACTATGGCTACACCTTC.

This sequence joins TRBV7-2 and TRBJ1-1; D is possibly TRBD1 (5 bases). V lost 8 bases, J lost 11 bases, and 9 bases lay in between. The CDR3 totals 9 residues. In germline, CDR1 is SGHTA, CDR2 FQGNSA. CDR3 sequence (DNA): TGTGCCAGCGGGGGGTGGGCTTTCTTT. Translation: CASGGWAFF.